This TCR beta chain stems from a study of lymphopenia after photon versus proton radiotherapy. Sequencing was performed with immunoSEQ multiplex PCR; in TCRdb, only in-frame clones are kept and a portion is missing. Of about 70,000 clones detected, around 92% appear once; the ten largest clones hold 2.2%. Study-level points and caveats: Larger post-nadir TCR diversity loss correlated inversely with survival in deceased patients. Post-nadir diversity loss with photons came from oligoclonal expansion, particularly CD8+ Temra cells.

As for this clone: Its antigen is unidentified.

The CDR3 has 17 amino acids. CDR1 is SGHTS and CDR2 is YDEGEE in the germline V gene. The ends lost 2 bases at V and 4 bases at J; junction bases unmatched: 9. This sequence joins TRBV5-8 and TRBJ2-5, with 12 bases aligning to TRBD2. Sample: peripheral blood, taken from a patient treated with photon-based radiotherapy. The sequence was obtained from a woman aged 40 to 55 with cholangiocarcinoma. CDR3 residues: CASSFWASGRGPETQYF. CDR3 in DNA: TGTGCCAGCAGCTTCTGGGCTAGCGGGAGGGGGCCAGAGACCCAGTACTTC.